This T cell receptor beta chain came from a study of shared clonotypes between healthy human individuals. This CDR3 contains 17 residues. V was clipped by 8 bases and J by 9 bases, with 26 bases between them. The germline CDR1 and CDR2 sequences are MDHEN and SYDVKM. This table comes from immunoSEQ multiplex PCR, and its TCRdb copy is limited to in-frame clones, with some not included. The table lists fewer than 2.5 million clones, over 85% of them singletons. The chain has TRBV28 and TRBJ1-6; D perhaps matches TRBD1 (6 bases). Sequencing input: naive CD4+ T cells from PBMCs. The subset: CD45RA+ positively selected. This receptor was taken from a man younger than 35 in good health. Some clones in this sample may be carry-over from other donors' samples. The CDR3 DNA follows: TGTGCCAGCTGCTTACCGACCAGTGTGGGGGCCGCTTCACCCCTCCACTTT. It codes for CASCLPTSVGAASPLHF.